These 10 T cell receptor beta chains were all obtained from the same sample, sequenced in a study of cytomegalovirus exposure and HLA in healthy donors (TCRdb year 2017). Libraries came from the immunoSEQ multiplex PCR assay. The multiplex PCR relied on a mix of 60 forward primers for TCR Vbeta segments and 13 reverse primers for TCR Jbeta segments. Drawn from immuneACCESS, this table holds only the in-frame rearrangements with V and J called that TCRdb kept. Clones are partly lost; checked studies trace under half to an unresolved V gene and leave the rest unexplained. The sample records under 200,000 clones, approximately 62% of which are singletons. The ten largest clones capture approximately 1.5% of the sample. The sequencing input was PBMCs. These receptors were collected from a man between 50 and 59 years old in good health and CMV-seronegative.

As DNA, the CDR3 is TGTGCCAGCGCGGTCCTGCCGACAGGGAGGTCTGCAGGTACGCAGTATTTT. It specifies CASAVLPTGRSAGTQYF. The rearrangement joins TRBV9 to TRBJ2-3, with a possible D match to TRBD1 (7 bases). V was trimmed by 7 bases and J by 8 bases, leaving 29 bases between them. This CDR3 has 17 residues. The germline V gene encodes CDR1 SGDLS and CDR2 YYNGEE.

J is TRBJ1-2 and V is TRBV5-6; 9 bases match TRBD1. This CDR3 has 14 residues. Germline-derived CDR1 and CDR2 are SGHDT and YYEEEE. The V and J ends lost 4 bases and 8 bases, in that order; junction bases with no gene match: 9. CDR3 DNA: TGTGCCAGCAGCCAGGAACAGGGGGCTAGGGGCTACACCTTC. It specifies CASSQEQGARGYTF.

The gene calls are TRBV13 and TRBJ2-7, with D possibly TRBD1 on 5 matching bases. Per germline, CDR1 PRHDT and CDR2 FYEKMQ (reference sequence). Trimming shortened V by 0 bases and J by 4 bases, and 10 bases separated the two germline ends. The CDR3 covers 14 residues. The CDR3 coding sequence is TGTGCCAGCAGCTTAGGAGACAGACGTTACGAGCAGTACTTC. As protein: CASSLGDRRYEQYF.

The chain is built from TRBV6-1 and TRBJ1-2; 10 nucleotides align to TRBD1. Germline CDR1 is MNHNS and CDR2 is SASEGT. The CDR3 consists of 15 residues. Germline trimming cut 5 bases from V and 2 bases from J; bases unmatched to any gene: 5. The CDR3 protein is CASSPRGQGNYGYTF. The CDR3 DNA sequence: TGTGCCAGCAGTCCCCGGGGACAGGGGAACTATGGCTACACCTTC.

The V call is TRBV19, the J call TRBJ1-1, with 7 bases aligning to TRBD1. The CDR3 has 13 residues. Germline V gene lookup returns CDR1 LNHDA and CDR2 SQIVND (reference sequence). V was clipped by 6 bases and J by 4 bases; unmatched bases: 5. DNA of the CDR3: TGTGCCAGTAGGATATCAGGGGGCACTGAAGCTTTCTTT. Encoded protein: CASRISGGTEAFF.

V gene TRBV7-2 combines with J gene TRBJ2-7; TRBD1 matches at 8 bases. Germline CDR1 and CDR2: SGHTA and FQGNSA. J lost 3 bases, V lost 2 bases, and 9 bases had no gene match. This CDR3 has 16 amino acids. CDR3 coding DNA: TGTGCCAGCAGCTTACAGGGACAGGCAATTAGCTACGAGCAGTACTTC. It encodes CASSLQGQAISYEQYF. Drawing the rest from reference TRBV7-2 and TRBJ2-7, the complete variable domain is GAGVSQSPSNKVTEKGKDVELRCDPISGHTALYWYRQSLGQGLEFLIYFQGNSAPDKSGLPSDRFSAERTGGSVSTLTIQRTQQEDSAVYLCASSLQGQAISYEQYFGPGTRLTVT.

The chain employs TRBV5-8 and TRBJ1-1; no clear D gene. Trimming pared 3 bases from V and 4 bases from J, leaving 16 bases between. Germline loops: CDR1 SGHTS, CDR2 YDEGEE. This CDR3 spans 15 amino acids. In DNA, the CDR3 is TGTGCCAGCAGCTACTCCGGAGTGAGGGCCACTGAAGCTTTCTTT. Translated, it gives CASSYSGVRATEAFF.

The chain links TRBV6-5 to TRBJ2-5; 7 bases are a match to TRBD2. The DNA end lines up better with TRBJ2-7; the J call may be wrong. CDR1 and CDR2 (germline): MNHEY, SVGAGI. The CDR3 is 14 amino acids. Here the CDR3 DNA reads TGTGCCAGCAGCGGACGCGGGAGCTCCTACGAGCAGTACTTC. It codes for CASSGRGSSYEQYF.

The sample holds a few counts of this clone. This sequence joins TRBV29-1 and TRBJ1-4, with D possibly matching TRBD1 (6 bases). The CDR3 contains 18 residues. The V gene's germline CDR1 is SQVTM and CDR2 ANQGSEA. The V and J ends lost 7 bases and 1 base respectively, with 25 bases between them. The CDR3 reads CSAILTIRQGITNEKLFF. As DNA, the CDR3 is TGCAGCGCCATTTTAACTATCCGGCAGGGGATAACTAATGAAAAACTGTTTTTT.

The chain joins TRBV19 to TRBJ1-1; 9 positions match TRBD1. CDR1 LNHDA and CDR2 SQIVND come from the germline V gene (reference sequence). The V and J ends lost 6 bases and 4 bases, in that order; junction bases with no gene match: 6. This CDR3 has 14 residues. The CDR3 DNA follows: TGTGCCAGTAGCCCAACAGGGGGCCGCACTGAAGCTTTCTTT. This translates into CASSPTGGRTEAFF.